What follows describes a single T cell receptor (beta chain). Antigen specificity is unknown. Generated by immunoSEQ multiplex PCR, the TCRdb table keeps only in-frame clones and is missing some. The data show around 120,000 clones, roughly 91% seen once. This sample was included in a study of T cell responses to AZD1222 COVID-19 vaccine. Findings of the study overall: Unmutated regions of variants are reportedly targeted by nearly half of spike-specific TCRs. Only six people who got AZD1222 tested seropositive at baseline. Clonal diversity may have been underestimated in mostly white British donors. Spike was spanned by vaccine-associated CD4 TCRs, which were dominant at 160-218 and 743-854.

The ends were cut back, 6 bases at V and 1 base at J, with 12 bases in the middle. Germline values: CDR1 MNHEY, CDR2 SMNVEV (reference sequence). CDR3 length: 14 amino acids. The sequence came from an adult who received the AZD1222 COVID-19 vaccine. Sample: peripheral blood, taken 28 days after the second AZD1222 dose. The chain recombines TRBV27 with TRBJ2-5; D remains ambiguous. This chain's CDR3 is CASRPLAAQETQYF. DNA of the CDR3: TGTGCCAGCAGGCCCCTTGCGGCCCAAGAGACCCAGTACTTC.